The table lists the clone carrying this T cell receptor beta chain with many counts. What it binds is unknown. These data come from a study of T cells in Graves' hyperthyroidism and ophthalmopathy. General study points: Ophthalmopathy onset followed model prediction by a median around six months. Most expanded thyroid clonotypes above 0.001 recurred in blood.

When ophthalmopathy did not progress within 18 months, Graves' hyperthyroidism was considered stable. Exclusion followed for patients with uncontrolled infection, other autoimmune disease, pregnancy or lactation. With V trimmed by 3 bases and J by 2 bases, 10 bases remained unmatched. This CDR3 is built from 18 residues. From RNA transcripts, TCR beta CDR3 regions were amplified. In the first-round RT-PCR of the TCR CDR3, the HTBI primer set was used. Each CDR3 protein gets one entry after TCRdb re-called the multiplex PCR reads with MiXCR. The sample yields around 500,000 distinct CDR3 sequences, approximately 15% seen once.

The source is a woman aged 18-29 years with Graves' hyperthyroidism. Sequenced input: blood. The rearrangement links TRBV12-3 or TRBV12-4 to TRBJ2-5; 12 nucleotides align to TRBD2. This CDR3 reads CASSLDLAGGRLQETQYF. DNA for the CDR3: TGTGCCAGCAGTTTGGATCTAGCGGGAGGGAGACTACAAGAGACCCAGTACTTC.